This TCR beta chain was sequenced during a study of blood T cell repertoires in COVID-19. Study summary: Material from acute and convalescent COVID-19 was sourced from the United States, Italy and Spain. The analysed material was cDNA or gDNA that came from T cells, B-cell-depleted T cells, or PBMCs.

Data came from immunoSEQ multiplex PCR; TCRdb stores just in-frame clones and leaves some out. The data contain about 280,000 clones, roughly nine tenths of them singletons. The V end lost 1 base, the J end lost 2 bases, and 10 bases lay between the germline ends. The CDR3 totals 15 residues. Germline V gene lookup returns CDR1 SEHNR and CDR2 FQNEAQ (reference sequence). The source is a middle-aged woman who had recovered from COVID-19. The sequenced sample was peripheral blood. This chain joins TRBV7-9 and TRBJ2-3; perhaps TRBD2 as D (6 bases). CDR3 loop: CASSLVSGNTDTQYF. CDR3 in DNA: TGTGCCAGCAGCTTAGTTAGCGGAAACACAGATACGCAGTATTTT.